The 4 T cell receptor beta chains below come from one sample, sequenced in a study of CD8+CD57+ T cells in acquired aplastic anemia. Profiles of TCR beta VDJ and CDR3 were generated from a genomic DNA template. Via MiXCR, TCRdb re-called the reads, giving one row per CDR3 protein. The sample has about 110,000 distinct CDR3 sequences; about half are singletons. Sequences were obtained from sorted CD4+, CD8+, or CD8+CD57+ T cells (not recorded which) from PBMCs. Receptors were obtained from a human donor in good health, serving as a control.

J is TRBJ2-3 and V is TRBV5-1, with D hard to call. V gave up 4 bases and J gave up 2 bases, with 14 bases separating them. The CDR3 runs 15 residues. Germline V gene sequence: CDR1 SGHRS, CDR2 YFSETQ. For the CDR3, the DNA is TGCGCCAGCAGCGTATTTCAGTCACCCACAGATACGCAGTATTTT. Amino acid sequence: CASSVFQSPTDTQYF.

This clonotype was observed at least ten times. This chain joins TRBV12-3 or TRBV12-4 and TRBJ2-2; no definite D call. The CDR3 is made up of 11 amino acids. Trimming left V 6 bases short and J 6 bases short, with 5 bases between. The CDR3 region is CASRIAGELFF. The CDR3, as DNA: TGTGCCAGCAGGATAGCCGGGGAGCTGTTTTTT.

The J gene is TRBJ2-7, the V gene TRBV10-2; 13 positions agree with TRBD2. CDR1 is WSHSY, CDR2 SAAADI, per germline. The CDR3 covers 15 residues. V was pared by 9 bases and J by 7 bases, with 12 bases of the junction left unmatched. The DNA for the CDR3 is TGCGCCAGTGCCCGGACTAGCGGGGGCCACAATGAGCAGTACTTC. It specifies CASARTSGGHNEQYF.

V gene TRBV29-1 combines with J gene TRBJ2-6; perhaps D is TRBD1 or TRBD2 (5 bases each). V lost 4 bases, J lost 0 bases, and 7 bases lay in between. Germline values: CDR1 SQVTM, CDR2 ANQGSEA. The CDR3 sequence is 14 residues long. The CDR3 nucleotides read TGCAGCGTTGTGGGGGACTCTGGGGCCAACGTCCTGACTTTC. Translation gives CSVVGDSGANVLTF.